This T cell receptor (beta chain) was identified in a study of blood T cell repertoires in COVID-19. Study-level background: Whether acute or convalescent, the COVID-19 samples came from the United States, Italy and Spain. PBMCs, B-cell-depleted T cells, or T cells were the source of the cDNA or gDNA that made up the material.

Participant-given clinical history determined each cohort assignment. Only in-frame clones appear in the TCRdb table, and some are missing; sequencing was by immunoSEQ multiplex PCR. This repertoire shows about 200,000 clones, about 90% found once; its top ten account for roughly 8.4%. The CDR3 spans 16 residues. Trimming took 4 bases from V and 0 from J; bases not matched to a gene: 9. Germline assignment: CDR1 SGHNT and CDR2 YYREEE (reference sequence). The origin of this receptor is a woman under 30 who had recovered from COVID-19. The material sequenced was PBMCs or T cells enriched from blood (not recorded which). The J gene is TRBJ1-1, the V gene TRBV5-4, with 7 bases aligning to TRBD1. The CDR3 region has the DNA TGTGCCAGCAGCCTCTACCCCGGACAGGTGAACACTGAAGCTTTCTTT. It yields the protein CASSLYPGQVNTEAFF.